This TCR beta chain was sequenced in a study of Ad26.COV2.S vaccination and SARS-CoV-2 variants. Across the whole study: Intramuscularly, Ad26.COV2.S was given either once or twice, 56 days apart. Study-wide results and caveats: Vaccine recipients had higher spike-specific TCR breadth than placebo recipients.

Measured with immunoSEQ multiplex PCR; TCRdb has only the in-frame clones, and not every one. The sample consists of about 350,000 clones, 75% to 90% of them appearing once. Treatment described: some 20 received Ad26.COV2.S at low or high dose, single or two shots; several received placebo; per-sample allocation not given. At day 63 after the first vaccine or placebo injection, samples were drawn. The CDR3 is made up of 15 amino acids. The V and J ends lost 3 bases and 5 bases, in that order; junction bases with no gene match: 5. Per germline, CDR1 SNHLY and CDR2 FYNNEI. Regarding this clone: The antigen remains undetermined.

The specimen comprised peripheral blood, sampled in a trial of Ad26.COV2.S vaccine versus placebo. The clonotype originates from a person aged 18-60 years who received the Ad26.COV2.S COVID-19 vaccine or a placebo. The V call is TRBV2, the J call TRBJ1-2, with TRBD1 identical over 11 bases. The CDR3 loop reads CASSEGQGGGYGYTF. CDR3 in DNA: TGTGCCAGCAGTGAGGGACAGGGGGGAGGGTATGGCTACACCTTC.